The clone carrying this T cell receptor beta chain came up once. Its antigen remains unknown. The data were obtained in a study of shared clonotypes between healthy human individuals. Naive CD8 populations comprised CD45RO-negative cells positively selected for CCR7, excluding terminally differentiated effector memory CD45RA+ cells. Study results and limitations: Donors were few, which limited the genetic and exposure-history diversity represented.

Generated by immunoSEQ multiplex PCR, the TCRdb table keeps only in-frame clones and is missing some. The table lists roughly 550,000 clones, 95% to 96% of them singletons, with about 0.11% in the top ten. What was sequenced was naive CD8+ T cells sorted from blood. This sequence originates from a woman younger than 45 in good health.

CDR3 sequence: CASSLWGHQPQHF. In DNA form, the CDR3 reads TGTGCCAGCAGTCTGTGGGGCCATCAGCCCCAGCATTTT. The V and J genes are TRBV6-6 and TRBJ1-5; D perhaps matches TRBD1 (5 bases). This CDR3 region has 13 residues. With 5 bases removed from V and 5 bases from J, the gap between germline ends came to 10 bases. Germline V gene data show CDR1 as MNHNY and CDR2 as SVGAGI (reference sequence).